A single sample gave rise to the 30 T cell receptor beta chains below, sequenced in a study of cytomegalovirus exposure and HLA in healthy donors. Primers: 60 Vbeta forward and 13 Jbeta reverse. Only in-frame clones appear in the TCRdb table, and some are missing; sequencing was by immunoSEQ multiplex PCR. Seen here are approximately 97,000 clones, less than 90% observed once, and the top ten hold around 2.6%. The sequenced material came from PBMCs. These receptors were obtained from a middle-aged man in good health and CMV-seronegative.

The CDR3 is CASRLGHRDPYGYTF. Written as DNA, the CDR3 is TGTGCCAGCAGATTGGGACACAGGGATCCTTATGGCTACACCTTC. The genes are TRBV2 and TRBJ1-2, with a tentative D call TRBD1 (6 bases). The V gene lost 6 bases and the J gene lost 5 bases, with 19 bases spanning the gap. Looked up from germline, CDR1 is SNHLY and CDR2 is FYNNEI. This CDR3 region has 15 residues.

The chain couples TRBV11-2 to TRBJ2-1; no firm D call. V was trimmed by 5 bases and J by 3 bases, leaving 5 bases between them. Per germline, CDR1 SGHAT and CDR2 FQNNGV. This CDR3 region has 12 residues. The CDR3 nucleotides read TGTGCCAGCAGCCCTTACTACAATGAGCAGTTCTTC. Protein: CASSPYYNEQFF.

The chain links TRBV29-1 to TRBJ1-2; D ambiguous. Trimming stripped 0 bases from V and 5 bases from J, with 10 bases between. This CDR3 has 13 residues. Germline loops: CDR1 SQVTM, CDR2 ANQGSEA. Here the CDR3 DNA reads TGCAGCGTTGAAGATGGGAGGGTTTATGGCTACACCTTC. It yields the protein CSVEDGRVYGYTF.

V usage is TRBV10-3 and J usage is TRBJ2-5; 10 nucleotides line up with TRBD1. Matching the DNA end better, TRBJ2-7 makes the J call doubtful. The CDR3 loop spans 13 amino acids. Germline loops: CDR1 ENHRY, CDR2 SYGVKD. This chain's CDR3 is CAIEGQGSYEQYF. CDR3 in DNA: TGTGCCATCGAGGGACAGGGGAGCTACGAGCAGTACTTC.

The rearrangement links TRBV6-5 to TRBJ1-2; D is unclear. Trimming pared 2 bases from V and 5 bases from J, leaving 9 bases between. This CDR3 is 13 amino acids long. Germline CDR1 reads MNHEY; CDR2 reads SVGAGI. In DNA, the CDR3 is TGTGCCAGCAGTTACAAACTACGGTATGGCTACACCTTC. It specifies CASSYKLRYGYTF.

To note about this clone: Other nucleotide sequences in the sample specify the same CDR3. The chain employs TRBV27 and TRBJ1-1; unclear D gene. The CDR3 is 14 amino acids. Trimming cost V 3 bases and J 1 base, with 9 bases left between them. Looked up from germline, CDR1 is MNHEY and CDR2 is SMNVEV (reference sequence). The CDR3 DNA follows: TGTGCCAGCAGTTTGTGGAGCTCGAACACTGAAGCTTTCTTT. Translated: CASSLWSSNTEAFF.

The genes are TRBV30 and TRBJ2-5; D unresolved. Germline CDR1 is GTSNPN and CDR2 is SVGIG (reference sequence). V lost 3 bases and J 4 bases, leaving 6 bases between the germline ends. There are 11 residues in the CDR3. CDR3 DNA sequence: TGTGCCTGGAGCACTCGAGAGACCCAGTACTTC. It is translated as CAWSTRETQYF.

The CDR3 loop reads CASSFVPGSRDEQFF. CDR3 bases: TGTGCCAGCAGCTTTGTTCCGGGGAGTAGAGATGAGCAGTTCTTC. This chain uses TRBV7-3 with TRBJ2-1, with a possible D match to TRBD2 (5 bases). Per the germline V gene, CDR1 is SGHTA and CDR2 is FQGTGA. The CDR3 sequence is 15 residues long. With 3 bases removed from V and 8 bases from J, the gap between germline ends came to 17 bases.

The chain employs TRBV4-1 and TRBJ2-3, with unresolved D. The germline CDR1 and CDR2 sequences are MGHRA and YSYEKL. The ends were cut back, 1 base at V and 2 bases at J, with 13 bases in the middle. This CDR3 region has 16 residues. Here the CDR3 DNA reads TGCGCCAGCAGCCAAGTACGCCATACTAACACAGATACGCAGTATTTT. Translated: CASSQVRHTNTDTQYF.

J is TRBJ2-5 and V is TRBV7-9; D is perhaps TRBD1 (6 bases). CDR1 and CDR2 from the germline V gene are SEHNR and FQNEAQ (reference sequence). The CDR3 covers 15 residues. Trimming removed 4 bases from V and 2 bases from J, with 14 bases in between. This CDR3 is CASSSPGHPQETQYF. CDR3 bases: TGTGCCAGCAGCTCGCCGGGACACCCTCAAGAGACCCAGTACTTC. Complete variable domain (other parts from reference TRBV7-9 and TRBJ2-5): DTGVSQNPRHKITKRGQNVTFRCDPISEHNRLYWYRQTLGQGPEFLTYFQNEAQLEKSRLLSDRFSAERPKGSFSTLEIQRTEQGDSAMYLCASSSPGHPQETQYFGPGTRLLVL.

This clone has a handful of counts. The genes are TRBV10-3 and TRBJ2-7; TRBD1 aligns across 9 bases. V lost 6 bases to trimming and J lost 0 bases; unmatched junction nucleotides: 9. The CDR3 runs 16 residues. Looked up from germline, CDR1 is ENHRY and CDR2 is SYGVKD. CDR3 in amino acids: CAISDTGTGLSYEQYF. In DNA form, the CDR3 reads TGTGCCATCAGCGACACGGGGACAGGGCTCTCCTACGAGCAGTACTTC.

The V and J genes are TRBV5-4 and TRBJ1-1; TRBD1 matches at 9 bases. J gave up 6 bases and V 4 bases, and 4 bases lay outside the gene matches. Germline CDR1 is SGHNT and CDR2 is YYREEE (reference sequence). The CDR3 is 13 amino acids. The CDR3 DNA is TGTGCCAGCAGCCGGACAGGGGACGCTGAAGCTTTCTTT. This encodes CASSRTGDAEAFF.

The chain couples TRBV7-2 to TRBJ2-2; unclear D gene. This CDR3 has 13 amino acids. CDR1 and CDR2 (germline): SGHTA, FQGNSA. The germline V and J ends were trimmed by 2 bases and 1 base, with 2 bases remaining between them. The CDR3, as DNA: TGTGCCAGCAGCTTACGGAACACCGGGGAGCTGTTTTTT. Amino acids: CASSLRNTGELFF.

V usage is TRBV7-2 and J usage is TRBJ2-7, with 8 nucleotides matching TRBD1. There are 14 residues in the CDR3. Germline V gene lookup returns CDR1 SGHTA and CDR2 FQGNSA. J was trimmed by 3 bases and V by 5 bases; bases with no gene match: 6. The CDR3 here is CASSHTGQGYEQYF. DNA of the CDR3: TGTGCCAGCAGCCATACTGGACAGGGCTACGAGCAGTACTTC.

J is TRBJ1-2 and V is TRBV5-1, with D possibly TRBD1 on 6 matching bases. The CDR3 extends over 14 amino acids. Germline CDR1 is SGHRS and CDR2 is YFSETQ. V gave up 4 bases and J gave up 0 bases, with 10 bases separating them. CDR3 sequence: CASSGQPPNYGYTF. CDR3 DNA sequence: TGCGCCAGCAGCGGACAGCCACCTAACTATGGCTACACCTTC.

This clone was seen only a few times. This chain connects TRBV30 to TRBJ1-1; D ambiguous. With 4 bases removed from V and 3 bases from J, the gap between germline ends came to 12 bases. Germline V gene sequence: CDR1 GTSNPN, CDR2 SVGIG (reference sequence). CDR3 length equals 13 residues. The CDR3, as DNA: TGTGCCTGGACCAGACGAGGCGACACTGAAGCTTTCTTT. This encodes CAWTRRGDTEAFF.

The chain combines TRBV5-6 with TRBJ2-7; D not resolved. Germline CDR1 reads SGHDT; CDR2 reads YYEEEE. This CDR3 is built from 15 residues. Trimming cost V 0 bases and J 3 bases, with 13 bases left between them. As DNA, the CDR3 is TGTGCCAGCAGCTTGGTGGTGGCCTCTTTCTACGAGCAGTACTTC. Protein sequence: CASSLVVASFYEQYF.

This chain links TRBV27 with TRBJ2-2; possibly TRBD2 for D (5 bases). Trimming shortened V by 7 bases and J by 5 bases, and 8 bases separated the two germline ends. This CDR3 has 12 amino acids. Germline V gene sequence: CDR1 MNHEY, CDR2 SMNVEV (reference sequence). The CDR3 reads CASTGVTGELFF. The CDR3, as DNA: TGTGCCAGCACCGGGGTAACCGGGGAGCTGTTTTTT.

In its sample, this clone was seen a few times. The genes are TRBV11-1 and TRBJ2-3; TRBD2 is a possible D gene (6 bases). CDR3 size: 17 residues. Looked up from germline, CDR1 is SGHAT and CDR2 is FQDESV (reference sequence). The V and J ends lost 3 bases and 1 base respectively, with 17 bases between them. CDR3 DNA sequence: TGTGCCAGCAGCTTCGACCTTAGCGGTCACGGCACAGATACGCAGTATTTT. This gives the protein CASSFDLSGHGTDTQYF.

The CDR3 here is CASSQDPGESSYEQYF. The DNA of the CDR3 is TGCGCCAGCAGCCAAGACCCGGGGGAGAGCTCCTACGAGCAGTACTTC. V is TRBV4-3 and J is TRBJ2-7; D perhaps matches TRBD2 (6 bases). The length of the CDR3 is 16 residues. The V and J ends lost 0 bases and 0 bases respectively, with 12 bases between them. In germline, CDR1 is LGHNA, CDR2 YSLEER.

This chain connects TRBV5-1 to TRBJ1-1; 10 bases agree with TRBD1. Germline V gene lookup returns CDR1 SGHRS and CDR2 YFSETQ. The CDR3 consists of 14 residues. V lost 7 bases and J lost 3; bases outside the gene matches: 6. The CDR3 spells CASGLDRGDTEAFF. DNA for the CDR3: TGCGCCAGCGGATTGGACAGGGGGGACACTGAAGCTTTCTTT.

The CDR3 is CSVEDSRGRNEQYF. The CDR3 nucleotides are TGCAGCGTTGAAGATTCCAGGGGGAGAAACGAGCAGTACTTC. V usage is TRBV29-1 and J usage is TRBJ2-5; 7 bases are shared with TRBD1. Matching the DNA end better, TRBJ2-7 makes the J call doubtful. CDR1 SQVTM and CDR2 ANQGSEA come from the germline V gene. The CDR3 loop spans 14 amino acids.

The CDR3 is CASSAFVDTQYF. CDR3 bases: TGTGCCAGCAGCGCGTTTGTGGATACGCAGTATTTT. The V and J genes are TRBV9 and TRBJ2-3; D not certain. Deletions cut 3 bases from V and 6 bases from J, with 8 bases between. The germline CDR1 and CDR2 sequences are SGDLS and YYNGEE. This CDR3 has 12 residues.

The CDR3, as DNA: TGTGCCTGGAGTGCCCTAGCGGGGGGGGCGGATACGCAGTATTTT. Its translation: CAWSALAGGADTQYF. The V and J genes are TRBV30 and TRBJ2-3; 12 bases line up with TRBD2. J lost 6 bases, V lost 1 base, and 5 bases had no gene match. The CDR3 runs to 15 residues. Germline CDR1 and CDR2: GTSNPN and SVGIG (reference sequence).

The rearrangement joins TRBV5-1 to TRBJ2-2, with D possibly matching TRBD2 (5 bases). Trimming cost V 0 bases and J 1 base, with 10 bases left between them. This CDR3 comprises 16 residues. Germline loops: CDR1 SGHRS, CDR2 YFSETQ. This CDR3 is CASSLGSGRNTGELFF. CDR3 in DNA: TGCGCCAGCAGCTTGGGGTCGGGGAGGAACACCGGGGAGCTGTTTTTT.

This clone was found a few times. The rearrangement joins TRBV20-1 to TRBJ1-1, with D possibly being TRBD1 (6 bases). This CDR3 spans 10 amino acids. The germline V gene encodes CDR1 DFQATT and CDR2 SNEGSKA (reference sequence). CDR3 DNA sequence: TGCAGCGGGACACGCTTTGAAGCTTTCTTT. Encoded protein: CSGTRFEAFF.

V and J are TRBV6-6 and TRBJ2-2; TRBD1 agrees at 7 bases. The V segment lost 0 bases and the J segment 6 bases; nucleotides outside the gene matches: 1. This CDR3 region has 14 residues. Germline CDR1 MNHNY, CDR2 SVGAGI (reference sequence). CDR3 protein: CASSYSGTAGELFF. DNA for the CDR3: TGTGCCAGCAGTTACTCCGGGACAGCCGGGGAGCTGTTTTTT.

The CDR3 DNA reads as TGTGCCAGTAGTGCGGGGGGGCTACGCGAGCAGTACTTC. Translating gives CASSAGGLREQYF. This chain joins TRBV19 and TRBJ2-7; 9 bases line up with TRBD2. V shed 5 bases, J shed 6 bases, and the junction held 5 bases outside the gene matches. Germline V gene data show CDR1 as LNHDA and CDR2 as SQIVND (reference sequence). This CDR3 region has 13 residues. The variable domain in full, completed from reference TRBV19 and TRBJ2-7, reads DGGITQSPKYLFRKEGQNVTLSCEQNLNHDAMYWYRQDPGQGLRLIYYSQIVNDFQKGDIAEGYSVSREKKESFPLTVTSAQKNPTAFYLCASSAGGLREQYFGPGTRLTVT.

The chain is built from TRBV15 and TRBJ2-1; D perhaps matches TRBD1 (6 bases). The CDR3 extends over 13 amino acids. Trimming pared 5 bases from V and 6 bases from J, leaving 11 bases between. Germline V lookup: CDR1 LNHNV, CDR2 YYDKDF (reference sequence). The CDR3 here is CATSVDRSNEQFF. Here the CDR3 DNA reads TGTGCCACCAGCGTAGACAGGTCCAATGAGCAGTTCTTC.

V usage is TRBV19 and J usage is TRBJ1-1; D may be TRBD1 (6 bases). CDR3 length: 20 residues. The V gene lost 4 bases and the J gene lost 5 bases, with 32 bases spanning the gap. CDR1 is LNHDA and CDR2 is SQIVND in the germline V gene (reference sequence). CDR3 protein: CASSTRGSYAGPLKGTEAFF. In nucleotides, the CDR3 is TGTGCCAGTAGTACAAGGGGGAGTTATGCGGGTCCGTTGAAGGGGACTGAAGCTTTCTTT.